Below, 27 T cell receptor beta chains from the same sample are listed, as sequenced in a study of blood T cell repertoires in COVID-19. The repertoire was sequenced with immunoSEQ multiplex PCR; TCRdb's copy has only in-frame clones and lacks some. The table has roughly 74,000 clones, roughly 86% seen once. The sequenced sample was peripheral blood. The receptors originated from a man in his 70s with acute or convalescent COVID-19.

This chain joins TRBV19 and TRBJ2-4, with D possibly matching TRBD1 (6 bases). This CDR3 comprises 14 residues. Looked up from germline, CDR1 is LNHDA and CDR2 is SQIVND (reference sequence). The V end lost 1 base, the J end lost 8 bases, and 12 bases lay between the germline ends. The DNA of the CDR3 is TGTGCCAGTAGTATAGGGAGACAGGAACACATTCAGTACTTC. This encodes CASSIGRQEHIQYF.

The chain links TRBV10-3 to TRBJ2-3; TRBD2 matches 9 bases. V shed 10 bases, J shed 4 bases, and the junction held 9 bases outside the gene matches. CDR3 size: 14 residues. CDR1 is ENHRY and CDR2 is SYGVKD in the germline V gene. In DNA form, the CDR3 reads TGTGCCACTCTAGCGGGGCCCGTGTCAGATACGCAGTATTTT. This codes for CATLAGPVSDTQYF.

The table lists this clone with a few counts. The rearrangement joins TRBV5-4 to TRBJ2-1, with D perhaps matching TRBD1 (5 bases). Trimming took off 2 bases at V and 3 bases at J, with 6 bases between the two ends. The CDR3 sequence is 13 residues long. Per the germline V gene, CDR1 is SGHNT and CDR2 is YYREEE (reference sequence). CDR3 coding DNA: TGTGCCAGCAGCTTCGGACACTACAATGAGCAGTTCTTC. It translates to CASSFGHYNEQFF.

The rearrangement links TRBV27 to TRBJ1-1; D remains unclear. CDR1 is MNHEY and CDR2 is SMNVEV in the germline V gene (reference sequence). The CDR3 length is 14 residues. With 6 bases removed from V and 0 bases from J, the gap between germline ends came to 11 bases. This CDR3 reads CASSAAGLNTEAFF. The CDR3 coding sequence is TGTGCCAGCAGCGCGGCGGGCTTGAACACTGAAGCTTTCTTT.

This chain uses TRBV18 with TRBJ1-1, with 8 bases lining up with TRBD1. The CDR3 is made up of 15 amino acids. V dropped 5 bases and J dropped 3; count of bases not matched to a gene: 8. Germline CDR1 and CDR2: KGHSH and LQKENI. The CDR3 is CASSYGQGRDTEAFF. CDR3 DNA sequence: TGTGCCAGCTCATACGGACAGGGTCGGGACACTGAAGCTTTCTTT.

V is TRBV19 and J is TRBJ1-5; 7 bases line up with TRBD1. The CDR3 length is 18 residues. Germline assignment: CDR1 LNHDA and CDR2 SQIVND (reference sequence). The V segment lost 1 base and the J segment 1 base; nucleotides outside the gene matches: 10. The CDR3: CASSIGVKQGISNQPQHF. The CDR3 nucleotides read TGTGCCAGTAGTATAGGAGTAAAACAGGGGATCAGCAATCAGCCCCAGCATTTT.

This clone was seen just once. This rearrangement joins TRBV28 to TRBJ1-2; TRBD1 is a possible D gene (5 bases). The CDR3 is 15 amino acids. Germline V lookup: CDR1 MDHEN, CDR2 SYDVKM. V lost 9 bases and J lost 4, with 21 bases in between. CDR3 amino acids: CASGLNKGFGYGYTF. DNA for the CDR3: TGTGCCAGTGGCCTAAACAAGGGGTTCGGCTATGGCTACACCTTC.

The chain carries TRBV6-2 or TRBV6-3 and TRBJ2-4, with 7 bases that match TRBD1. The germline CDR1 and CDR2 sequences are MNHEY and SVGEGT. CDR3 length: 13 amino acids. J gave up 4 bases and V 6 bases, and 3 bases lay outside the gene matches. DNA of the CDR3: TGTGCCAGCAGCTCGGGACAGAAAAACATTCAGTACTTC. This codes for CASSSGQKNIQYF.

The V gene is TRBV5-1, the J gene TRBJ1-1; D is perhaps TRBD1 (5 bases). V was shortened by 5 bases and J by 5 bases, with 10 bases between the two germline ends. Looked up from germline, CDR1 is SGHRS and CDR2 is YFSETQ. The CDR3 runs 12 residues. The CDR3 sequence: CASRRDLTEAFF. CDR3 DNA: TGCGCCAGCAGGAGGGACTTGACTGAAGCTTTCTTT.

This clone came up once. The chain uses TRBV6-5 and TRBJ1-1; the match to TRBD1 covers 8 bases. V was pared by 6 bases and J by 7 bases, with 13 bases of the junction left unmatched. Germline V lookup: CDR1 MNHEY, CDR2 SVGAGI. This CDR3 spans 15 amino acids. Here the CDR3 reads CASSKNAGGLDEAFF. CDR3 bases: TGTGCCAGCAGCAAAAACGCAGGGGGCTTGGATGAAGCTTTCTTT.

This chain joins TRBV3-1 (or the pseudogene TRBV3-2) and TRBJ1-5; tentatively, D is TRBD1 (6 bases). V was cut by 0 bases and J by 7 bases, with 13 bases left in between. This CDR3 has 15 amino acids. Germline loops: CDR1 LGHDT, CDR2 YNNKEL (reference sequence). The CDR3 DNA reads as TGTGCCAGCAGCCAAGATTTGAGGGGGAACCAGCCCCAGCATTTT. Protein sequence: CASSQDLRGNQPQHF.

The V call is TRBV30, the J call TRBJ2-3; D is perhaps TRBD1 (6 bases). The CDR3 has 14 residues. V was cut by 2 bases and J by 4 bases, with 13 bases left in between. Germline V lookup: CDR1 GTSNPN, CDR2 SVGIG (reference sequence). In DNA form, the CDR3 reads TGTGCCTGGAGTCAGGGGCTTGGGGCAGATACGCAGTATTTT. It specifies CAWSQGLGADTQYF.

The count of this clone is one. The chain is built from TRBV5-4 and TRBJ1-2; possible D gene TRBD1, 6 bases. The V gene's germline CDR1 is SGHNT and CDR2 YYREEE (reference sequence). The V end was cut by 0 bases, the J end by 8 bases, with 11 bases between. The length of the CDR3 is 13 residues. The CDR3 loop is CASSLAGGLGYTF. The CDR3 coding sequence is TGTGCCAGCAGCTTGGCGGGGGGCCTGGGCTACACCTTC.

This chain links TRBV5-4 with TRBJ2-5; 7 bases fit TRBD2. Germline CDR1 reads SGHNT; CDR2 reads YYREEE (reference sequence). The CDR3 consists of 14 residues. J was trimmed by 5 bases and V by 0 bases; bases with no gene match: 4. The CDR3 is CASSLGTRGETQYF. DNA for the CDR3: TGTGCCAGCAGCTTGGGGACTAGGGGTGAGACCCAGTACTTC.

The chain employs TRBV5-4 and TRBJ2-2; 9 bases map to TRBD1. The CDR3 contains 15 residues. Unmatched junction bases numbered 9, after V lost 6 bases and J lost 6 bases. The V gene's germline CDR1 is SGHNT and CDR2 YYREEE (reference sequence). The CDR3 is CASNEGQGSPGELFF. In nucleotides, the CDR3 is TGTGCCAGCAATGAGGGACAGGGAAGCCCCGGGGAGCTGTTTTTT.

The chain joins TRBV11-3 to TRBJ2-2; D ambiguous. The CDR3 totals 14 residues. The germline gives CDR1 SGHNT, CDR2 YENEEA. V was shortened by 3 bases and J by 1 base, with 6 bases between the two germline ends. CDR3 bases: TGTGCCAGCAGCTTTTACGGGAACACCGGGGAGCTGTTTTTT. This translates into CASSFYGNTGELFF.

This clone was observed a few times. CDR3 sequence reads: CSVETGIGSNQPQHF. Written as DNA, the CDR3 is TGCAGCGTTGAGACAGGGATTGGGAGCAATCAGCCCCAGCATTTT. This chain uses TRBV29-1 with TRBJ1-5; 7 bases are a match to TRBD1. The V and J ends lost 3 bases and 1 base, in that order; junction bases with no gene match: 6. This CDR3 contains 15 residues. Per the germline V gene, CDR1 is SQVTM and CDR2 is ANQGSEA. Together with reference TRBV29-1 and TRBJ1-5, the CDR3 gives the full variable domain: SAVISQKPSRDICQRGTSLTIQCQVDSQVTMMFWYRQQPGQSLTLIATANQGSEATYESGFVIDKFPISRPNLTFSTLTVSNMSPEDSSIYLCSVETGIGSNQPQHFGDGTRLSIL.

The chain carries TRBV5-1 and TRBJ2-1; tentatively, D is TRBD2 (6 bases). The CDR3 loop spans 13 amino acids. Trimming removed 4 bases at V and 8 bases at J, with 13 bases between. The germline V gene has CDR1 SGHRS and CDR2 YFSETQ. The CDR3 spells CASSTGGVDEQFF. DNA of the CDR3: TGCGCCAGCAGCACTGGAGGGGTGGATGAGCAGTTCTTC.

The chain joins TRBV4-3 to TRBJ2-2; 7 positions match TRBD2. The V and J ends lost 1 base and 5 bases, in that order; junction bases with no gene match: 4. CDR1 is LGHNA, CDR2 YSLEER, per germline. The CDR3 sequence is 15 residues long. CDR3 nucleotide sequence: TGCGCCAGCAGCCAAGTTCAGGGAGGGACCGGGGAGCTGTTTTTT. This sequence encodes CASSQVQGGTGELFF.

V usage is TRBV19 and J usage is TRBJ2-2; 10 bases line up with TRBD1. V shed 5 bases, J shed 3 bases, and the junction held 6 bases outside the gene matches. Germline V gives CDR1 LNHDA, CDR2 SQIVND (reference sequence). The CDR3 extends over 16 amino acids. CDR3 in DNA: TGTGCCAGTAGTTTCCCGACAGGGGGCTACACCGGGGAGCTGTTTTTT. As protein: CASSFPTGGYTGELFF.

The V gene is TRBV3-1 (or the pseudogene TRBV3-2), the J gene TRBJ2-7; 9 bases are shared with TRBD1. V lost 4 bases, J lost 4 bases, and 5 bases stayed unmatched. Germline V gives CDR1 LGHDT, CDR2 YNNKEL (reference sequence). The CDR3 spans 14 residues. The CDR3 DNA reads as TGTGCCAGCAGCCCGGGACAGGGACCTTACGAGCAGTACTTC. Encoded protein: CASSPGQGPYEQYF.

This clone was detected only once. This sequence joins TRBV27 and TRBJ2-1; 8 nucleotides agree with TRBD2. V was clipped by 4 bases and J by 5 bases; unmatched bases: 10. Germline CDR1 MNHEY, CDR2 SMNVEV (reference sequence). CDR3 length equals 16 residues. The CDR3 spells CASSSNSGAGHNEQFF. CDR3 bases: TGTGCCAGCAGTTCCAATAGCGGGGCGGGCCACAATGAGCAGTTCTTC.

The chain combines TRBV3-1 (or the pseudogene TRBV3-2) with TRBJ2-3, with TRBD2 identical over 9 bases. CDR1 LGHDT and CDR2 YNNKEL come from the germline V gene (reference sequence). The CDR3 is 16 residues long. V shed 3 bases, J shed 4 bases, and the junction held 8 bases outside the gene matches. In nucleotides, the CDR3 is TGTGCCAGCAGCCAGACTCCGGGACTAGCATCAGATACGCAGTATTTT. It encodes CASSQTPGLASDTQYF.

CDR3 DNA sequence: TGTGCCAGCAGTGCCAACAGGGGGCTCGCCGATGGGAACACCATATATTTT. Protein sequence: CASSANRGLADGNTIYF. The genes are TRBV6-1 and TRBJ1-3; TRBD1 matches at 9 bases. V shed 4 bases, J shed 7 bases, and the junction held 14 bases outside the gene matches. The CDR3 covers 17 residues. Germline V gene lookup returns CDR1 MNHNS and CDR2 SASEGT.

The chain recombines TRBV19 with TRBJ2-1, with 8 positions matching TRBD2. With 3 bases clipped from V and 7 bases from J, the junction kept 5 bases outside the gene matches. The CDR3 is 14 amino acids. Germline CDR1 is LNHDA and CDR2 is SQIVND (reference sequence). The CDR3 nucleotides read TGTGCCAGTAGTATGGGACTAGTCTCGAATGAGCAGTTCTTC. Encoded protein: CASSMGLVSNEQFF.

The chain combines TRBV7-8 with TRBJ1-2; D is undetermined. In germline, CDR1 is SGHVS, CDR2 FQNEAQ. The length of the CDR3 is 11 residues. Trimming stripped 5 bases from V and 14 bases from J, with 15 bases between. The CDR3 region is CASSPGQSVTF. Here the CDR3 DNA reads TGTGCCAGCAGCCCCGGCCAGAGCGTTACCTTC.

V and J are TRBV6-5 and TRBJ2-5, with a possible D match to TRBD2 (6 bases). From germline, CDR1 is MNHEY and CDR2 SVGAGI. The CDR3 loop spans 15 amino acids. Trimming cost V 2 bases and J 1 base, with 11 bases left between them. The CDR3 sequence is CASSYAGLGQETQYF. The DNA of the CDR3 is TGTGCCAGCAGTTACGCGGGATTAGGCCAAGAGACCCAGTACTTC.